This T cell receptor beta chain stems from a study of CD8 T cells in ankylosing spondylitis. Library preparation for TCR beta used quantitative 5'-RACE with molecular barcodes. TCRdb ran MiXCR on the 5' RACE reads and lists one entry per CDR3 protein. The sample yields approximately 150,000 distinct CDR3 sequences, roughly 31% seen once. The CDR3 loop spans 16 amino acids. V was clipped by 5 bases and J by 3 bases, with 17 bases between them. This clonotype came up many times. The chain is built from TRBV12-3 or TRBV12-4 and TRBJ1-5; the D gene is possibly TRBD1 (6 bases). Specimen: synovial fluid, either unsorted or a sorted T cell fraction (not recorded which). The receptor's source is a male donor with ankylosing spondylitis. CDR3 nucleotide sequence: TGTGCCAGCAGTCCTACAACAGGGCCCAACAATCAGCCCCAGCATTTT. Amino acids: CASSPTTGPNNQPQHF.